A single sample is the source of the 20 T cell receptor beta chains below, sequenced in a study of OX40 agonist ivuxolimab in advanced cancers. Here immunoSEQ multiplex PCR was the method, and the copy in TCRdb shows in-frame clones only, minus some. The sample records over 90,000 clones, approximately 90% being singletons. This specimen was CD4+ or CD8+ T cells sorted from blood, taken in a trial of the OX40 agonist ivuxolimab. Source of these receptors: an adult with an advanced solid tumor such as melanoma, head and neck, liver or kidney cancer.

There are a few counts of this clone. V and J are TRBV11-2 and TRBJ2-3; D call uncertain. Trimming left V 2 bases short and J 0 bases short, with 9 bases between. The CDR3 consists of 15 residues. Germline CDR1 and CDR2: SGHAT and FQNNGV. CDR3 region: CASSLLLGSTDTQYF. CDR3 nucleotides: TGTGCCAGCAGCTTATTACTCGGTAGCACAGATACGCAGTATTTT.

About this clone itself: The junction and the germline gene differ at one end; a read error may be behind it. CDR3 coding DNA: TGTGCCAGCAGCTTGGGTGGGGCCGGGTCCGAGCAGTACTTC. Translated: CASSLGGAGSEQYF. This rearrangement joins TRBV5-1 to TRBJ2-7, with D possibly TRBD1 on 5 matching bases. Germline loops: CDR1 SGHRS, CDR2 YFSETQ. This CDR3 has 14 amino acids.

The J gene is TRBJ1-5, the V gene TRBV5-4; D may be TRBD1 (5 bases). V was shortened by 4 bases and J by 4 bases, with 12 bases between the two germline ends. CDR1 SGHNT and CDR2 YYREEE come from the germline V gene (reference sequence). There are 14 residues in the CDR3. CDR3 nucleotides: TGTGCCAGCAGCCCGGGGACGGAGAATCAGCCCCAGCATTTT. Translation: CASSPGTENQPQHF.

As to this clone: Other DNA sequences in the sample encode the same CDR3. The chain combines TRBV5-1 with TRBJ2-7, with 10 bases fitting TRBD2. V shed 3 bases and J 0 bases; nucleotides not matched to a gene: 3. The CDR3 is made up of 15 amino acids. Germline CDR1 reads SGHRS; CDR2 reads YFSETQ. Here the CDR3 reads CASSSGTSDSYEQYF. CDR3 coding DNA: TGCGCCAGCAGCTCAGGGACTAGCGACTCCTACGAGCAGTACTTC.

CDR3 nucleotide sequence: TGTGCCAGCAGCCAAGAGCGACAGGGGAGAAACACCATATATTTT. It encodes CASSQERQGRNTIYF. This chain connects TRBV14 to TRBJ1-3, with 8 bases that match TRBD1. The CDR3 runs to 15 residues. V was pared by 0 bases and J by 5 bases, with 3 bases of the junction left unmatched. The V gene's germline CDR1 is SGHDN and CDR2 FVKESK.

V and J are TRBV5-5 and TRBJ2-3, with a weak D call TRBD2 (5 bases). V gave up 3 bases and J gave up 3 bases, with 8 bases separating them. This CDR3 spans 13 amino acids. CDR1 and CDR2 (germline): SGHKS, YYEKEE (reference sequence). CDR3 protein: CASSSRTTDTQYF. The CDR3 nucleotides are TGTGCCAGCAGCTCGCGGACTACAGATACGCAGTATTTT.

V and J are TRBV18 and TRBJ1-1, with TRBD1 matching 7 bases. The germline gives CDR1 KGHSH, CDR2 LQKENI. The CDR3 runs to 15 residues. V dropped 0 bases and J dropped 1; count of bases not matched to a gene: 2. CDR3 DNA: TGTGCCAGCTCACCACCCGCAGGGGGGAACACTGAAGCTTTCTTT. This translates into CASSPPAGGNTEAFF.

On this clone: In the same sample, other DNA sequences code for this CDR3. The chain recombines TRBV5-1 with TRBJ2-3; a possible D gene is TRBD2 (5 bases). Germline V gives CDR1 SGHRS, CDR2 YFSETQ. CDR3 size: 15 residues. V was shortened by 0 bases and J by 0 bases, with 8 bases between the two germline ends. In nucleotides, the CDR3 is TGCGCCAGCAGCTTGGTGGGGAGAAGCACAGATACGCAGTATTTT. Translation gives CASSLVGRSTDTQYF.

This chain joins TRBV30 and TRBJ1-1, with 8 bases matching TRBD1. The CDR3 is made up of 15 amino acids. Looked up from germline, CDR1 is GTSNPN and CDR2 is SVGIG (reference sequence). The J segment lost 2 bases and the V segment lost 0 bases, leaving 5 bases of the junction unmatched. CDR3 coding DNA: TGTGCCTGGAGTGTACAGGGGGGGGGCAACACTGAAGCTTTCTTT. It is translated as CAWSVQGGGNTEAFF.

The chain combines TRBV6-6 with TRBJ2-7, with 12 bases aligning to TRBD2. V was pared by 2 bases and J by 4 bases, with 0 bases of the junction left unmatched. The CDR3 is made up of 14 amino acids. Germline V gives CDR1 MNHNY, CDR2 SVGAGI (reference sequence). CDR3 amino acids: CASSYLAGGYEQYF. CDR3 nucleotides: TGTGCCAGCAGTTACCTAGCGGGAGGGTACGAGCAGTACTTC.

CDR3 protein: CASSQPTRTGELFF. Here the CDR3 DNA reads TGTGCCAGCAGCCAACCGACGCGCACCGGGGAGCTGTTTTTT. The chain employs TRBV27 and TRBJ2-2; D is undetermined. The V end lost 6 bases, the J end lost 4 bases, and 12 bases lay between the germline ends. The CDR3 is made up of 14 amino acids. Germline values: CDR1 MNHEY, CDR2 SMNVEV (reference sequence).

The V gene is TRBV5-1, the J gene TRBJ2-3; D is perhaps TRBD2 (6 bases). The CDR3 contains 14 residues. The V end was cut by 6 bases, the J end by 0 bases, with 11 bases between. In germline, CDR1 is SGHRS, CDR2 YFSETQ. In nucleotides, the CDR3 is TGCGCCAGCATGAGAGGAGGGAGCACAGATACGCAGTATTTT. Translating it yields CASMRGGSTDTQYF. Together with reference TRBV5-1 and TRBJ2-3, the CDR3 gives the full variable domain: KAGVTQTPRYLIKTRGQQVTLSCSPISGHRSVSWYQQTPGQGLQFLFEYFSETQRNKGNFPGRFSGRQFSNSRSEMNVSTLELGDSALYLCASMRGGSTDTQYFGPGTRLTVL.

Remarks on this clone: With a much larger clone just one base away, this may be a read error. V is TRBV9 and J is TRBJ2-1; tentative D call: TRBD2 (6 bases). The germline gives CDR1 SGDLS, CDR2 YYNGEE. Between the trimmed V and J ends, which lost 4 bases and 7 bases, there was a span of 18 bases. The CDR3 runs 15 residues. The CDR3 sequence is CASSLSGEIENEQFF. CDR3 DNA sequence: TGTGCCAGCAGCCTTAGCGGCGAGATAGAGAATGAGCAGTTCTTC.

This rearrangement joins TRBV6-1 to TRBJ2-7, with 7 bases lining up with TRBD1. The germline V gene has CDR1 MNHNS and CDR2 SASEGT. This CDR3 is 14 amino acids long. V lost 3 bases and J lost 5; bases outside the gene matches: 7. The CDR3 bases are TGTGCCAGCAGTGACCCCCCGACAGGGAACGAGCAGTACTTC. Its protein is CASSDPPTGNEQYF.

As DNA, the CDR3 is TGTGCCAGCAGCCAAGATAAAGAGACAGGGATATTTGATGGCTACACCTTC. This translates into CASSQDKETGIFDGYTF. The chain has TRBV4-2 and TRBJ1-2; TRBD1 aligns across 7 bases. The V gene's germline CDR1 is LGHNA and CDR2 YNFKEQ. This CDR3 is 17 amino acids long. The ends lost 0 bases at V and 6 bases at J; junction bases unmatched: 13.

A note on this clone: This sample also contains other DNA sequences that code for the same CDR3. This chain links TRBV27 with TRBJ1-4, with D tentatively TRBD1 (6 bases). This CDR3 contains 15 residues. Between the trimmed V and J ends, which lost 5 bases and 7 bases, there was a span of 17 bases. From germline, CDR1 is MNHEY and CDR2 SMNVEV (reference sequence). This chain's CDR3 is CASSQLQRGGEKLFF. The DNA of the CDR3 is TGTGCCAGCAGTCAGCTACAGCGAGGGGGTGAAAAACTGTTTTTT.

V usage is TRBV18 and J usage is TRBJ2-3; weak D call: TRBD1 (5 bases). This CDR3 comprises 13 residues. Trimming took off 8 bases at V and 2 bases at J, with 11 bases between the two ends. The germline V gene encodes CDR1 KGHSH and CDR2 LQKENI. The chain's CDR3 is CASIGVLTDTQYF. The CDR3 coding sequence is TGTGCCAGCATAGGGGTCCTCACAGATACGCAGTATTTT. Drawing the rest from reference TRBV18 and TRBJ2-3, the complete variable domain is NAGVMQNPRHLVRRRGQEARLRCSPMKGHSHVYWYRQLPEEGLKFMVYLQKENIIDESGMPKERFSAEFPKEGPSILRIQQVVRGDSAAYFCASIGVLTDTQYFGPGTRLTVL.

The chain employs TRBV6-5 and TRBJ2-1; weak D call: TRBD1 (7 bases). The V gene lost 5 bases and the J gene lost 10 bases, with 15 bases spanning the gap. CDR1 and CDR2 from the germline V gene are MNHEY and SVGAGI. The length of the CDR3 is 13 residues. Here the CDR3 DNA reads TGTGCCAGCAGTGACAACAGGGGAGGCGAGCAGTTCTTC. Encoded protein: CASSDNRGGEQFF.

This clone has just one count. The V gene is TRBV27, the J gene TRBJ2-1; TRBD2 matches 10 bases. Germline CDR1 MNHEY, CDR2 SMNVEV (reference sequence). V dropped 6 bases and J dropped 6; count of bases not matched to a gene: 8. The CDR3 is made up of 15 amino acids. CDR3 coding DNA: TGTGCCAGCAGAACGGGAACTAGCGGGACCAATGAGCAGTTCTTC. This codes for CASRTGTSGTNEQFF.

This chain links TRBV7-6 with TRBJ2-7, with a tentative D call TRBD2 (6 bases). V was trimmed by 1 base and J by 4 bases, leaving 14 bases between them. The CDR3 totals 15 residues. Per germline, CDR1 SGHVS and CDR2 FNYEAQ. CDR3 DNA sequence: TGTGCCAGCAGCTTAGGGTTAGCGGACGTTTACGAGCAGTACTTC. Protein: CASSLGLADVYEQYF.